This TCR beta chain was identified in a study of cytomegalovirus exposure and HLA in healthy donors (dated by TCRdb to 2017 to 2019). For the study in its entirety: According to an earlier analysis of a few hundred of the donors, 150 million to 200 million T cells yielded some 110 million unique TCR beta sequences and 276 Gb of sequence data. Four or five DR-DQ haplotypes were treated as single units for association and clustering because of strong linkage in the cohort. HLA typing covered class I and class II loci at four-digit resolution. The number of donors typed differed by locus, with roughly 629-640 for A, B, C, DRB1 and DQB1, around 520 for DQA1, some 570 for DPA1, and 400 to 490 for DPB1. The study profiled the T cell repertoires of about 640 subjects by immunosequencing and related them to cytomegalovirus serostatus. To predict cytomegalovirus infection status, the study brought together high-throughput TCR immunosequencing, statistical association of individual TCRs with disease status, and machine learning. The study aimed to test whether cataloging public T cell receptors could reveal signatures of past pathogen exposure. A later analysis re-examined previously published TCR beta repertoires from just over 650 donors and added high-resolution HLA genotyping to investigate patterns of TCR occurrence. On average, about 200,000 unique TCR beta nucleotide sequences were sequenced per donor among 398 genotyped donors of the cohort, with roughly 19% of those sequences being non-productive. A separate validation cohort of approximately 130 different subjects was used in addition to the roughly 720-subject first cohort. All discovery cohort repertoires had been generated using a single sequencing platform. Genome-wide SNP genotypes for about 65% of the roughly 670 donors were used in a later genetic analysis, which treated that subset as a discovery cohort. Donor age, sex, ethnicity and CMV serostatus were compiled together with the repertoire data. The later analysis used no new phenotypic data to find candidate immune exposures, relying instead on TCR beta sequences and their occurrence across donors. The genetic ancestry cluster associated with self-reported Caucasian donors included 81% of the roughly 360 genotyped donors. An early release that covered about 640 HLA-typed donors contained approximately 300 gigabases of sequencing data and tens of millions of unique TCR sequences. To decide whether each TCR beta V gene segment behaved as functional or pseudogenic, an earlier analysis of 587 of the donors relied on high-throughput TCR beta sequencing.

The protocol used for the library was the immunoSEQ multiplex PCR assay. For the multiplex PCR, a mixture combining 60 forward primers for TCR Vbeta segments and 13 reverse primers for TCR Jbeta segments was used. Amplification of the CDR3 region of rearranged TCR beta genes was performed with a multiplex PCR assay on genomic DNA. The amplified TCR beta libraries were sequenced on the Illumina HiSeq System as 87-base-pair reads. Processing in the source paper ran as follows. A later analysis tallied 80 million to 95 million unique TCR beta chains across the 700 or so repertoires, and about 12 million of those chains were shared by two or more donors. Raw reads were error-corrected and collapsed into unique sequences by a nearest-neighbor algorithm in which closely related sequences were merged to remove PCR and sequencing errors. V, D and J gene segments were assigned by aligning CDR3 sequences to IMGT reference sequences. For a sequence to be retained, a match of at least six nucleotides was required to both a V gene segment and a J gene segment. Rearrangements were called productive when the CDR3 lacked stop codons and stayed in frame with V and J; all others were non-productive. CDR3 was defined by IMGT convention, running from the second conserved V-encoded cysteine to the conserved J-encoded phenylalanine. The earlier analysis of about 590 of the donors excluded sequences that lacked an unambiguous match to a single V gene segment. In an earlier analysis of a few hundred of the donors, V segments were called functional above 56.7% productive rearrangements and were called segregating when the between-donor standard deviation exceeded 5%. A statistical classification framework was developed to diagnose cytomegalovirus status using the catalog of TCR beta chain sequences. In a later analysis, V and J genes were assigned by comparing TCR nucleotide sequences against IMGT/GENE-DB human TR gene sequences. In a later analysis, CDR3 sequences and most-parsimonious VDJ recombination scenarios were assigned using the TCRdist pipeline. In a later analysis, each TCR beta chain was defined by its CDR3 amino acid sequence together with its V-gene family, and reads without a unique V-gene family were excluded. As a way to deal with suspected cross-contamination and a sequencing artifact, a later analysis dropped 450 to 600 nucleotide sequences that were highly shared and had low generation probability. For each public chain, a later analysis derived a clonal expansion index from normalized ranks of inferred template counts within each repertoire. Generation probabilities in a later analysis came from a VDJ recombination model fitted to out-of-frame rearrangements, and those results were checked against IGoR. A later analysis scored TCR-TCR, TCR-HLA and TCR-CMV co-occurrence with hypergeometric tests, applying a repertoire-size bias correction to TCR pairs. False discovery rates were estimated in a later analysis by permuting HLA or CMV assignments 20 times. In a later analysis, co-occurring TCRs were grouped using DBSCAN, with TCRdist sequence similarity added in when clustering inside HLA-allele-positive subsets. Co-occurrence clustering excluded repertoires with fewer than 30,000 or more than 120,000 public chains, plus five with anomalous nucleotide sharing. Sourced from immuneACCESS, this table was stored by TCRdb with only in-frame sequences that have V and J called. A share of the clones is absent; for the studies checked, an unresolved V gene accounts for under half, and the remainder has no known explanation. V and J calls and clone size follow that table, whereas D and trimming were derived from the DNA. The sample table contains about 160,000 clones; only one count was recorded for approximately 80% of them. About 1.4% of the sample comes from the top ten.

The cohort comprised fewer than 750 healthy bone marrow donors. All cohort members were sampled while nominally healthy, although unrecorded immune exposures were likely present. The donor tested CMV seronegative and was one of the 352 seronegative cohort members. Each donor provided a peripheral blood sample, and peripheral blood mononuclear cells were used for TCR beta sequencing. The Qiagen DNeasy Blood Extraction Kit was used to extract genomic DNA from the blood cell samples. About this clone: Its target antigen remains unknown. One base away there is no much larger clone; base qualities are not given.

Results the study describes overall, beyond this receptor: It was suggested by the authors that the approach could potentially be generalized to other disease states and immunological phenotypes. Specific HLA alleles were associated with 16,951 TCR beta sequences at a false discovery rate of 0.05 in a later analysis. A total of about 180 TCR beta chains were listed by the study as associated with cytomegalovirus. In vitro tests confirmed that three of the cytomegalovirus-associated TCR beta chains recognize cytomegalovirus antigens. A later genetic analysis reported fewer N-insertions in productive TCRs among donors in an Asian-associated ancestry cluster than the roughly 700-donor mean. The earlier analysis of about 600 of the donors excluded over 15 rarely observed V segments, including chromosome 9 orphons, because counts were too low. Immune exposure information for the cohort was limited to CMV serostatus. Presence/absence analyses assumed roughly uniform sequencing depth across donors, an assumption that may not hold. The 87-base-pair reads could not distinguish some IMGT-functional V segments, including TRBV6-2 and TRBV6-3, so those segments were excluded. The classifier was reported to diagnose cytomegalovirus status with high specificity and sensitivity in both the original cohort and the validation cohort. In an earlier analysis of about 540 of the donors, most TCR beta V segments were observed in productive rearrangements about 87% or about 30% of the time, broadly matching IMGT annotations. HLA typing was unavailable for some donors at each locus, so association tests used only the typed subset. When HLA alleles, especially DR and DQ, strongly co-occurred, TCR associations were difficult to assign to individual alleles. According to a later analysis, most CMV-associated TCR beta chains appeared to be HLA-restricted, and the HLA associations seemed to be driven largely by CMV exposure. A further reported finding was that TCR beta sequences accurately predicted the HLA-A and HLA-B alleles for most subjects in the first cohort. In a later analysis, TCR association rates were found to vary across HLA loci, with the most associated TCRs seen for DRB1 alleles and the fewest for HLA-C alleles. In a later genetic analysis, a missense DCLRE1C variant was associated with V-gene and J-gene trimming of TCR beta chains, and the association was replicated in an independent cohort. Most TCR sequences were observed very rarely across donors, whereas some public TCRs were present in many individuals. According to a later analysis, parvovirus B19, influenza, CMV and Epstein-Barr virus appeared linked to several top co-occurrence clusters. Compared with equally common non-associated chains, HLA-associated TCR beta chains in a later analysis were more clonally expanded and had lower generation probabilities. Correlated functional status among segregating V segments might be attributable to linkage disequilibrium, but an unknown experimental factor could not be ruled out. The sequencing pipeline was judged likely to have produced a cluster of highly shared sequence variants as a technical artifact. In this cohort, only TCR beta chains were sequenced, and detectable features were limited by the absence of alpha or paired-chain data.

Trimming leaves V shorter by 11 bases and J shorter by 0 bases, with the junction holding 4 bases beyond the gene matches. The CDR3, from cysteine to phenylalanine, totals 13 residues. The read is trimmed to its CDR3 DNA, 39 bases read in frame from base 1. As encoded in the germline V gene, CDR1 is MNHEY while CDR2 is SVGAGI. Material for sequencing was PBMCs. Recombination connected TRBV6-5 to TRBJ1-1, with 9 central nucleotides matching TRBD1. The receptor comes from a woman aged 18-35 years in good health and CMV-seronegative. The CDR3 here reads CAGGQGMNTEAFF. At the DNA level, the sequence is TGTGCCGGAGGACAGGGGATGAACACTGAAGCTTTCTTT.